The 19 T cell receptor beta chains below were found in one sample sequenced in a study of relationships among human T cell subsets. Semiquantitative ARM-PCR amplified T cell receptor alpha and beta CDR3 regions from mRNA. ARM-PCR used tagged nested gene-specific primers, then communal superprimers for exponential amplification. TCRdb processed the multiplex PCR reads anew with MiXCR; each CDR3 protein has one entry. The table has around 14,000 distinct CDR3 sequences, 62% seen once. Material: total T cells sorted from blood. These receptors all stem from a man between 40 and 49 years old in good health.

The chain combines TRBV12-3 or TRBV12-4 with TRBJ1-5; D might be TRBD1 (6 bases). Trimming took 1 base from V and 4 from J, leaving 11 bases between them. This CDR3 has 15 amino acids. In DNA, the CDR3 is TGTGCCAGCAGTTTAGGAGGGGGGCCTAATCAGCCCCAGCATTTT. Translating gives CASSLGGGPNQPQHF.

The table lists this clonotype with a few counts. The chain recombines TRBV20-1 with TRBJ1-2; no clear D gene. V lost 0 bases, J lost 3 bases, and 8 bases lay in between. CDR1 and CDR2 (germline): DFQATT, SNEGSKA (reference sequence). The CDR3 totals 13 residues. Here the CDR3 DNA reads TGCAGTGCTAGAGATGGAGGATACTATGGCTACACCTTC. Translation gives CSARDGGYYGYTF.

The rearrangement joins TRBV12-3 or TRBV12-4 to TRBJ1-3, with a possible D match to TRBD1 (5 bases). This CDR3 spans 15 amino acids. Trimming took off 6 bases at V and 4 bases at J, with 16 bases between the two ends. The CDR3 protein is CASSRYSGQGNTIYF. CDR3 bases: TGTGCCAGCAGCCGATATTCCGGACAAGGAAACACCATATATTTT.

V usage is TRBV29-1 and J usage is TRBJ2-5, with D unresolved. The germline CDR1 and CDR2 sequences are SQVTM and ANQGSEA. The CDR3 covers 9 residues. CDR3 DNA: TGCCTGGGAAGGGAGACCCAGTACTTC. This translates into CLGRETQYF. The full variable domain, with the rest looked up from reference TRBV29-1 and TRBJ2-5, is SAVISQKPSRDICQRGTSLTIQCQVDSQVTMMFWYRQQPGQSLTLIATANQGSEATYESGFVIDKFPISRPNLTFSTLTVSNMSPEDSSIYLCLGRETQYFGPGTRLLVL.

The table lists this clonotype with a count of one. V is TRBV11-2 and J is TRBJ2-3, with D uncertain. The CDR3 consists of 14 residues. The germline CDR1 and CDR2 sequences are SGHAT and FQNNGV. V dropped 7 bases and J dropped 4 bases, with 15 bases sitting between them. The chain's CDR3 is CASKVGYASDTQYF. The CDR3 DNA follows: TGTGCCAGCAAAGTGGGCTACGCCTCAGATACGCAGTATTTT. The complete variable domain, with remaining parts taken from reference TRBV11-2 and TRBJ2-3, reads EAGVAQSPRYKIIEKRQSVAFWCNPISGHATLYWYQQILGQGPKLLIQFQNNGVVDDSQLPKDRFSAERLKGVDSTLKIQPAKLEDSAVYLCASKVGYASDTQYFGPGTRLTVL.

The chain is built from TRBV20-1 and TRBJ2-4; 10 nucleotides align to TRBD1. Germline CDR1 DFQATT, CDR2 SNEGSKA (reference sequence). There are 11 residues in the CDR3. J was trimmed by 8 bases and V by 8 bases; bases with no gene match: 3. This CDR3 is CSRDRGDIQYF. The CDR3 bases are TGCAGTCGGGACAGGGGTGACATTCAGTACTTC.

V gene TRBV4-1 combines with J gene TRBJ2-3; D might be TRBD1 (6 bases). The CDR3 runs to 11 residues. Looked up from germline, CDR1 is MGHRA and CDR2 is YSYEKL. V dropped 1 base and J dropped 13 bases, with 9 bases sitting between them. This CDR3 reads CASSQGTEEYF. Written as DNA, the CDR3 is TGCGCCAGCAGCCAAGGGACAGAGGAGTATTTT.

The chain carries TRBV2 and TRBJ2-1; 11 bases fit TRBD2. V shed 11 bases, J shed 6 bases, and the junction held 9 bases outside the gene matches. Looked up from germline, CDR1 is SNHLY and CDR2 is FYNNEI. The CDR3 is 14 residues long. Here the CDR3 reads CALSLLAGVNEQFF. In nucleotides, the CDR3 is TGTGCCCTTAGTTTACTAGCGGGAGTCAATGAGCAGTTCTTC.

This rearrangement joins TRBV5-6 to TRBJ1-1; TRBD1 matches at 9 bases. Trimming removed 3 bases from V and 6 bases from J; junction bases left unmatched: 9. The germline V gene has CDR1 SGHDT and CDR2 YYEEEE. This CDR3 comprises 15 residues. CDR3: CASSSGQGSWAEAFF. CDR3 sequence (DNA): TGTGCCAGCAGCTCGGGACAGGGCAGTTGGGCTGAAGCTTTCTTT.

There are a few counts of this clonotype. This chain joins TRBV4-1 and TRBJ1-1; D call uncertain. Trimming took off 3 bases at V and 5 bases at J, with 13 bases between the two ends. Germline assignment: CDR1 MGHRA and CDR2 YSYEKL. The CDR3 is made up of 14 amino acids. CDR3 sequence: CASSQASDGTEAFF. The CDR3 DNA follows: TGCGCCAGCAGCCAGGCCAGTGACGGGACTGAAGCTTTCTTT.

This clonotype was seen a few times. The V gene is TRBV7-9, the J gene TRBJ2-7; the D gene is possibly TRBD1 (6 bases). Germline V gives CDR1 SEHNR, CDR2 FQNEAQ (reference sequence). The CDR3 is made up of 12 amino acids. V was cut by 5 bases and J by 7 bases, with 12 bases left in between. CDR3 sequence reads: CASSGQSREQYF. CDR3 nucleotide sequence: TGTGCCAGCAGCGGACAGTCACGGGAGCAGTACTTC.

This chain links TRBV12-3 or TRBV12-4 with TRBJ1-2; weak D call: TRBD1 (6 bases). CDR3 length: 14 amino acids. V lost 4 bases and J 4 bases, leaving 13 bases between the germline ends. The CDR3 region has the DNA TGTGCCAGCAGTTCAACAGGGCTCCTCTATGGCTACACCTTC. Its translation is CASSSTGLLYGYTF.

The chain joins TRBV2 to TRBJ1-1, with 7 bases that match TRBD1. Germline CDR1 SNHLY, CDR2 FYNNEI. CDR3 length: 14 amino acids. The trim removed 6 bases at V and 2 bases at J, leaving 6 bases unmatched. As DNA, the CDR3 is TGTGCCAGCAGCACGGGACAGCGTAACACTGAAGCTTTCTTT. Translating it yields CASSTGQRNTEAFF.

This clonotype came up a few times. CDR3 residues: CASSYVGRGYTF. CDR3 nucleotides: TGTGCCAGCAGTTACGTCGGGCGCGGCTACACCTTC. The chain has TRBV6-5 and TRBJ1-2; D call uncertain. The CDR3 sequence is 12 residues long. Germline CDR1 MNHEY, CDR2 SVGAGI. V was cut by 2 bases and J by 8 bases, with 9 bases left in between.

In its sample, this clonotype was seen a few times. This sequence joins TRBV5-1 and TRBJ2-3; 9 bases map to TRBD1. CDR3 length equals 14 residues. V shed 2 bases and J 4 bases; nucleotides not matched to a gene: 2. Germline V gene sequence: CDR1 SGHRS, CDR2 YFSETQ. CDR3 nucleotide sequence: TGCGCCAGCAGCTTACAGGGGGCCCCAGATACGCAGTATTTT. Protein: CASSLQGAPDTQYF. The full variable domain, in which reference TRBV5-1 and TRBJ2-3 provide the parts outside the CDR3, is KAGVTQTPRYLIKTRGQQVTLSCSPISGHRSVSWYQQTPGQGLQFLFEYFSETQRNKGNFPGRFSGRQFSNSRSEMNVSTLELGDSALYLCASSLQGAPDTQYFGPGTRLTVL.

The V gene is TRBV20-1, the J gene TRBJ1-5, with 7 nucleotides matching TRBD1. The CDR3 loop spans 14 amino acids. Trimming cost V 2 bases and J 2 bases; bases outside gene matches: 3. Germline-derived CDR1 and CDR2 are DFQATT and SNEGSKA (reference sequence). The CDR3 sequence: CSARPGTGNQPQHF. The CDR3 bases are TGCAGTGCTAGACCCGGGACAGGCAATCAGCCCCAGCATTTT.

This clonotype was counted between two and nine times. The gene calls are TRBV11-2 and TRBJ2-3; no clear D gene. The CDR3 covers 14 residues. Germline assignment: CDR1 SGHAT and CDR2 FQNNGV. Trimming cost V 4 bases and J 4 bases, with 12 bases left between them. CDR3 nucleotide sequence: TGTGCCAGCAGCTCAAACGCGGCTGCAGATACGCAGTATTTT. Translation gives CASSSNAAADTQYF. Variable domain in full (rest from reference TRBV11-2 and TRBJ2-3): EAGVAQSPRYKIIEKRQSVAFWCNPISGHATLYWYQQILGQGPKLLIQFQNNGVVDDSQLPKDRFSAERLKGVDSTLKIQPAKLEDSAVYLCASSSNAAADTQYFGPGTRLTVL.

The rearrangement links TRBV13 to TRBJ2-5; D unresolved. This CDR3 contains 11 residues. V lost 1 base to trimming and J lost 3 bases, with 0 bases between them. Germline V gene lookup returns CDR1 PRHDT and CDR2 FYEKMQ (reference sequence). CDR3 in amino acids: CASSLEETQYF. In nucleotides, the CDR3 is TGTGCCAGCAGCTTAGAAGAGACCCAGTACTTC.

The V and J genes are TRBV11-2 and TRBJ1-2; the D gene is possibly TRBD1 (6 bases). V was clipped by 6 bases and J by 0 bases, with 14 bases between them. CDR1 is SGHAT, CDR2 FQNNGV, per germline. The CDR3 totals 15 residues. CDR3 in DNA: TGTGCCAGCAGTTCCCCCAGGGGTGCTAACTATGGCTACACCTTC. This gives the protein CASSSPRGANYGYTF. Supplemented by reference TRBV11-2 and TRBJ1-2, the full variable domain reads EAGVAQSPRYKIIEKRQSVAFWCNPISGHATLYWYQQILGQGPKLLIQFQNNGVVDDSQLPKDRFSAERLKGVDSTLKIQPAKLEDSAVYLCASSSPRGANYGYTFGSGTRLTVV.